The 11 T cell receptor beta chains reported below all come from one sample, sequenced in a study of CD8+CD57+ T cells in acquired aplastic anemia. Patients included in sequencing had previously demonstrated CD8+CD57+ cell expansion by flow cytometry. Researchers used genomic DNA as the template to profile TCR beta VDJ and CDR3. TCRdb ran MiXCR on the reads and lists one entry per CDR3 protein. The data hold 200,000 to 250,000 distinct CDR3 sequences, with roughly 60% observed a single time. The sequencing input was sorted CD4+, CD8+, or CD8+CD57+ T cells (not recorded which) from PBMCs. The source of these receptors is a human donor with aplastic anemia.

The V gene is TRBV25-1, the J gene TRBJ2-7; perhaps TRBD1 as D (6 bases). Trimming removed 5 bases from V and 2 bases from J, with 13 bases in between. The CDR3 covers 14 residues. Germline V gene sequence: CDR1 MGHDK, CDR2 SYGVNS. In DNA form, the CDR3 reads TGTGCCAGCAGTCTTGAAGGGACAACCTACGAGCAGTACTTC. This codes for CASSLEGTTYEQYF.

The rearrangement links TRBV27 to TRBJ1-1; no clear D. Germline V lookup: CDR1 MNHEY, CDR2 SMNVEV (reference sequence). The CDR3 is 15 amino acids. V was cut by 5 bases and J by 1 base, with 14 bases left in between. This CDR3 is CASSGPEEENTEAFF. CDR3 DNA: TGTGCCAGCAGTGGGCCAGAAGAAGAGAACACTGAAGCTTTCTTT.

The chain uses TRBV7-2 and TRBJ2-7, with 11 bases that match TRBD2. The CDR3 extends over 16 amino acids. Per germline, CDR1 SGHTA and CDR2 FQGNSA. Trimming removed 5 bases from V and 3 bases from J; junction bases left unmatched: 9. In DNA form, the CDR3 reads TGTGCCAGCAGCCCGCGGCCGGGACTAGCGGTCTACGAGCAGTACTTC. It is translated as CASSPRPGLAVYEQYF.

J is TRBJ2-7 and V is TRBV7-6, with 13 positions matching TRBD2. CDR1 is SGHVS and CDR2 is FNYEAQ in the germline V gene. This CDR3 is built from 19 residues. V was clipped by 4 bases and J by 6 bases; unmatched bases: 18. The CDR3 reads CASSSIAGTSGANSVEQYF. In nucleotides, the CDR3 is TGTGCCAGCAGCTCCATAGCGGGGACTAGCGGGGCAAACTCCGTCGAGCAGTACTTC.

The chain couples TRBV25-1 to TRBJ2-1; no reliable D call. Germline CDR1 is MGHDK and CDR2 is SYGVNS. The CDR3 consists of 12 residues. The V end lost 2 bases, the J end lost 9 bases, and 8 bases lay between the germline ends. The CDR3 DNA sequence: TGTGCCAGCAGTGAACTAGGAGTTGAGCAGTTCTTC. It codes for CASSELGVEQFF. The variable domain in full, completed from reference TRBV25-1 and TRBJ2-1, reads EADIYQTPRYLVIGTGKKITLECSQTMGHDKMYWYQQDPGMELHLIHYSYGVNSTEKGDLSSESTVSRIRTEHFPLTLESARPSHTSQYLCASSELGVEQFFGPGTRLTVL.

The gene calls are TRBV10-3 and TRBJ2-3, with a weak D call TRBD2 (5 bases). Germline V gene data show CDR1 as ENHRY and CDR2 as SYGVKD. V was trimmed by 6 bases and J by 3 bases, leaving 16 bases between them. The CDR3 has 15 residues. CDR3 in DNA: TGTGCCATCAGCTCCGGGATTCAAATAACAGATACGCAGTATTTT. It yields the protein CAISSGIQITDTQYF.

The V call is TRBV2, the J call TRBJ1-5, with a weak D call TRBD1 (6 bases). Trimming took 2 bases from V and 0 from J, leaving 8 bases between them. Looked up from germline, CDR1 is SNHLY and CDR2 is FYNNEI. This CDR3 has 15 amino acids. The CDR3 sequence is CASSERTVSNQPQHF. DNA of the CDR3: TGTGCCAGCAGTGAAAGGACAGTTAGCAATCAGCCCCAGCATTTT. The variable domain in full, completed from reference TRBV2 and TRBJ1-5, reads EPEVTQTPSHQVTQMGQEVILRCVPISNHLYFYWYRQILGQKVEFLVSFYNNEISEKSEIFDDQFSVERPDGSNFTLKIRSTKLEDSAMYFCASSERTVSNQPQHFGDGTRLSIL.

This clonotype was observed at least ten times. The CDR3 loop is CASSVTGWQGYTF. DNA for the CDR3: TGTGCCAGCAGCGTAACAGGGTGGCAAGGCTACACCTTC. This rearrangement joins TRBV9 to TRBJ1-2; a possible D gene is TRBD1 (6 bases). CDR1 is SGDLS and CDR2 is YYNGEE in the germline V gene. Trimming removed 1 base from V and 8 bases from J, with 12 bases in between. The CDR3 totals 13 residues.

V gene TRBV19 combines with J gene TRBJ2-5; TRBD2 matches at 9 bases. CDR1 is LNHDA, CDR2 SQIVND, per germline (reference sequence). CDR3 size: 14 residues. The V and J ends lost 3 bases and 2 bases, in that order; junction bases with no gene match: 1. The CDR3 DNA reads TGTGCCAGTAGTATGACTAGCGGACAAGAGACCCAGTACTTC. Amino acids: CASSMTSGQETQYF.

Of note for this clonotype: The germline gene is not matched at one end of the junction; a read error may be the cause. The rearrangement links TRBV7-9 to TRBJ2-5; D is perhaps TRBD1 (6 bases). The CDR3 length is 15 residues. Germline V gene data show CDR1 as SEHNR and CDR2 as FQNEAQ (reference sequence). CDR3 DNA: TGTGCTAGCAGCTTAGTTGCCCAGGGGACGGAGACCCAGTACTTC. Translation gives CASSLVAQGTETQYF.

V is TRBV10-3 and J is TRBJ1-2; D may be TRBD1 (6 bases). V was clipped by 2 bases and J by 4 bases, with 11 bases between them. From germline, CDR1 is ENHRY and CDR2 SYGVKD. This CDR3 contains 14 residues. This chain's CDR3 is CAISEEQGTYGYTF. The DNA for the CDR3 is TGTGCCATCAGTGAGGAACAGGGAACCTATGGCTACACCTTC.